These T cell receptor beta chains were read from a single sample in a study of shared clonotypes between healthy human individuals. Method: immunoSEQ multiplex PCR; TCRdb's copy keeps in-frame clones and lacks some. The sample has 600,000 to 750,000 clones, more than 70% seen once. Sequenced input: memory CD4+ T cells sorted from blood. Receptors were obtained from a woman under 40 in good health. CDR3s include the opening cysteine and the closing phenylalanine or tryptophan. A D gene is named only where the DNA matches it firmly. Some rows mark clone size as missing; the rest say once, few, many or name a class of expanded clone.

D	length	size	V	J	DNA	CDR3
NA	13	NA	TRBV5-1	TRBJ2-7	TGCGCCAGCAGCTCGTCCGGGCCCTACGAGCAGTACTTC	CASSSSGPYEQYF
TRBD2	15	NA	TRBV11-2	TRBJ2-7	TGTGCCAGCAGCTTAGATACTAGCGGGAGCTACGAGCAGTACTTC	CASSLDTSGSYEQYF
NA	15	NA	TRBV9	TRBJ2-7	TGTGCCAGCAGCGTTGACTATTCGAGCTCCTACGAGCAGTACTTC	CASSVDYSSSYEQYF
TRBD2	17	NA	TRBV4-1	TRBJ2-7	TGCGCCAGCAGCCAATCGGGGTTACGAGCGGGGTCCTACGAGCAGTACTTC	CASSQSGLRAGSYEQYF
NA	14	NA	TRBV27	TRBJ1-5	TGTGCCACTGGACAGTATGGGAGCAATCAGCCCCAGCATTTT	CATGQYGSNQPQHF
NA	12	NA	TRBV28	TRBJ2-4	TGTGCCAGCAGTTCTATTATGGGGATTCAGTACTTC	CASSSIMGIQYF
NA	17	NA	TRBV7-9	TRBJ1-3	TGTGCCAGCAGCATTACACAGGCGCCGAGCTCTGGAAACACCATATATTTT	CASSITQAPSSGNTIYF
TRBD1	17	once	TRBV7-2	TRBJ2-5	TGTGCCAGCAGCTTAGCATTGGTTCGGACAGGCAAGGAGACCCAGTACTTC	CASSLALVRTGKETQYF
NA	13	NA	TRBV2	TRBJ1-6	TGTGCCACCTACAGGGAAGCAGGGTCACCCCTCCACTTT	CATYREAGSPLHF
TRBD2	16	NA	TRBV28	TRBJ2-7	TGTGCCAGCAGAGTTATTGGGACTAGCGGAGACTACGAGCAGTACTTC	CASRVIGTSGDYEQYF
NA	16	NA	TRBV2	TRBJ1-5	TGTGCCAGCAGTGCGGGGGGGGCGCGGAGCAATCAGCCCCAGCATTTT	CASSAGGARSNQPQHF
NA	15	NA	TRBV28	TRBJ1-5	TGTGCCAGCAGTCCGCGGACAGCGCGCAATCAGCCCCAGCATTTT	CASSPRTARNQPQHF
NA	14	NA	TRBV18	TRBJ2-5	TGTGCCAGCTCAAAGGTCCAGGACCAAGAGACCCAGTACTTC	CASSKVQDQETQYF
NA	14	NA	TRBV28	TRBJ2-7	TGTGCCAGCAGTCGGGACACCCTCTCCTACGAGCAGTACTTC	CASSRDTLSYEQYF
NA	12	NA	TRBV2	TRBJ1-5	TGTGCCAGCAGGTTGACAGATCAGCCCCAGCATTTT	CASRLTDQPQHF
NA	16	NA	TRBV5-4	TRBJ2-4	TGTGCCAGCAGCCTGCAGCCGTTACTAGCCAAAAACATTCAGTACTTC	CASSLQPLLAKNIQYF
TRBD1	17	NA	TRBV18	TRBJ2-1	TGTGCCAGCTCACCACGTCGGACAGGGGGCTTAGGGAATGAGCAGTTCTTC	CASSPRRTGGLGNEQFF
NA	13	NA	TRBV7-2	TRBJ1-5	TGTGCCAGCAGCCTCCAGAGAGATCAGCCCCAGCATTTT	CASSLQRDQPQHF
NA	13	NA	TRBV10-3	TRBJ2-1	TGTGCCATCAGTGAAAAAGGGTTCGATGAGCAGTTCTTC	CAISEKGFDEQFF
NA	16	few	TRBV18	TRBJ1-1	TGTGCCAGCTCCCAATCTCTTGACCCACTGGGCGCTGAAGCTTTCTTT	CASSQSLDPLGAEAFF
NA	18	NA	TRBV21-1	TRBJ2-3	TGTGCCAGCAGCGACTCGGGACTAGCGGGAGTGCGGACAGATACGCAGTATTTT	CASSDSGLAGVRTDTQYF
NA	14	NA	TRBV29-1	TRBJ1-1	TGCAGCGTTGATGACGAGATGGCGAACACTGAAGCTTTCTTT	CSVDDEMANTEAFF
TRBD1	14	NA	TRBV2	TRBJ2-3	TGTGCCGGGGCCGGGACAGGAAGCACAGATACGCAGTATTTT	CAGAGTGSTDTQYF
NA	17	NA	TRBV27	TRBJ1-5	TGTGCCAGCAGTTTGTCTGGCGCCAGTTGGGGCAATCAGCCCCAGCATTTT	CASSLSGASWGNQPQHF
TRBD2	18	NA	TRBV9	TRBJ2-7	TGTGCCAGCAGCCCACTCCCCCCGTGGAGCGGGAGTTACGACGAGCAGTACTTC	CASSPLPPWSGSYDEQYF
TRBD1	16	NA	TRBV7-2	TRBJ2-3	TGTGCCAGCAGCTCGGGGACAGGGGGTCTGACAGATACGCAGTATTTT	CASSSGTGGLTDTQYF
NA	14	NA	TRBV12-2	TRBJ2-2	TGTGCAAGTCGCTTATCGGGTAGGGCCGGGGAGCTGTTTTTT	CASRLSGRAGELFF
NA	13	few	TRBV27	TRBJ1-3	TGTGCCAGCAGTCCCTCGGGGGGAAACACCATATATTTT	CASSPSGGNTIYF
NA	13	NA	TRBV15	TRBJ2-5	TGTGCCACCAGCAGGGACAATCTGGGGACCCAGTACTTC	CATSRDNLGTQYF
NA	16	few	TRBV4-1	TRBJ1-4	TGCGCCAGCAGCCAAGGGTACGGCACAACTAATGAAAAACTGTTTTTT	CASSQGYGTTNEKLFF
TRBD2	16	NA	TRBV2	TRBJ2-5	TGTGCCAGCACGGTTGATAGCGGGAGAACACGAGAGACCCAGTACTTC	CASTVDSGRTRETQYF
TRBD1	14	NA	TRBV27	TRBJ2-7	TGTGCCAGCAGATGGGGACAGGGGGCGAGTGAGCAGTACTTC	CASRWGQGASEQYF
NA	14	NA	TRBV27	TRBJ2-7	TGTGCCAGCAGTCCCCTGGACACCCCCTACGAGCAGTACTTC	CASSPLDTPYEQYF
NA	13	NA	TRBV29-1	TRBJ2-5	TGCAGCGTGGAGGGACTGCTCTTGGAGACCCAGTACTTC	CSVEGLLLETQYF
NA	15	NA	TRBV28	TRBJ2-7	TGTGCCAGCAGCCGAGCTGGGGCAGGGACCTACGAGCAGTACTTC	CASSRAGAGTYEQYF
TRBD2	13	NA	TRBV6-5	TRBJ2-7	TGTGCCAGCACTCGGACTAGCGGTTACGAGCAGTACTTC	CASTRTSGYEQYF
NA	11	NA	TRBV5-1	TRBJ2-7	TGCGCCAGCACGGACGGCCCCGAGCAGTACTTC	CASTDGPEQYF
NA	15	NA	TRBV6-1	TRBJ1-5	TGTGCCAGCAAGGTCAGCCAACTTAGCAATCAGCCCCAGCATTTT	CASKVSQLSNQPQHF
TRBD1	17	NA	TRBV19	TRBJ1-1	TGTGCCAGTAGTCCCCAGGACAGGGGGCATCGGAACACTGAAGCTTTCTTT	CASSPQDRGHRNTEAFF
NA	14	NA	TRBV19	TRBJ2-3	TGTGCCAGTAGTACTTGGCAGAGAGTGAATACGCAGTATTTT	CASSTWQRVNTQYF